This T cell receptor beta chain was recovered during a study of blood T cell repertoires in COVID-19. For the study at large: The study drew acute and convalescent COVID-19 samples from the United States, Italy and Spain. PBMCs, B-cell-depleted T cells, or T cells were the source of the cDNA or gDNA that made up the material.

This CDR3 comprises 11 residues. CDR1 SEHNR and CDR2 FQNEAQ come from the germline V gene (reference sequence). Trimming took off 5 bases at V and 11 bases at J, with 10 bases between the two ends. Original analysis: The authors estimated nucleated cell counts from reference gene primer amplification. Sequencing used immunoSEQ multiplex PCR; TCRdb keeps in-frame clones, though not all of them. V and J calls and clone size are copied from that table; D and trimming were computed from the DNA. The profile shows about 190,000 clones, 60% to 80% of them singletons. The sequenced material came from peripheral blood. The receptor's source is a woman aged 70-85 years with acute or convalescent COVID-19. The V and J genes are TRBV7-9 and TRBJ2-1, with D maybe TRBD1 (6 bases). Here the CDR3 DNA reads TGTGCCAGCAGCCCGGGACACCAGCAGTTCTTC. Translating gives CASSPGHQQFF. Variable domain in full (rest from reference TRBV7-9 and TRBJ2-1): DTGVSQNPRHKITKRGQNVTFRCDPISEHNRLYWYRQTLGQGPEFLTYFQNEAQLEKSRLLSDRFSAERPKGSFSTLEIQRTEQGDSAMYLCASSPGHQQFFGPGTRLTVL.